A selection of T cell receptor beta chains follows, all from one sample in a study of blood T cell repertoires in COVID-19. TCRdb's table, derived via immunoSEQ multiplex PCR, lists solely in-frame clones and lacks some. The table records about 120,000 clones, around 78% of them present only once. The sequenced sample consisted of peripheral blood. Every receptor here comes from an older man with acute or convalescent COVID-19. CDR3s include the opening cysteine and the closing phenylalanine or tryptophan. D genes are given only for firm matches. A row's size may be missing; if present it is once, few, many or a size class.

-	-	TRBJ1-1	TRBV6-5	TGTGCCAGCAGTTACTCGAGGGGAGGTGGTTACACTGAAGCTTTCTTT	CASSYSRGGGYTEAFF
-	-	TRBJ2-1	TRBV12-5	TGTGCTAGTGGTTTGGTAATACCTCCTCGGAATGAGCAGTTCTTC	CASGLVIPPRNEQFF
few	TRBD1	TRBJ2-7	TRBV30	TGTGCCTGGGGACAGGGAGGCCCCCAGCAGTACTTC	CAWGQGGPQQYF
-	-	TRBJ2-3	TRBV7-2	TGTGCCAGCAGCTTGTTCGGCGGGTCATTCACAGATACGCAGTATTTT	CASSLFGGSFTDTQYF
-	TRBD1	TRBJ1-3	TRBV5-1	TGCGCCAGCAGCTTGGAGGGACAGGGGCGAGGAAACACCATATATTTT	CASSLEGQGRGNTIYF
-	-	TRBJ1-6	TRBV3-1/TRBV3-2	TGTGCCAGCAGCCAGCAACAGGGTAATTCACCCCTCCACTTT	CASSQQQGNSPLHF
-	TRBD1	TRBJ2-7	TRBV19	TGTGCCAGTATCGGGACAGGGGGCTCCTACGAGCAGTACTTC	CASIGTGGSYEQYF
-	TRBD1	TRBJ1-3	TRBV7-2	TGTGCCAGCAGTCGGGACAGGGTAAACACCATATATTTT	CASSRDRVNTIYF
-	-	TRBJ1-3	TRBV7-9	TGTGCCAGCAGCTTGGGCCCGAACTCTGGAAACACCATATATTTT	CASSLGPNSGNTIYF
-	TRBD2	TRBJ2-3	TRBV4-1	TGCGCCAGCAGCCAACTATCTAGCGGGGGGGCTCTAGATACGCAGTATTTT	CASSQLSSGGALDTQYF
-	TRBD1	TRBJ2-5	TRBV19	TGTGCCAGTAGTATGACAGGGGCGTGGGAGACCCAGTACTTC	CASSMTGAWETQYF
-	-	TRBJ1-3	TRBV7-9	TGTGCCAGCAGCTTATCTTCTGGAAACACCATATATTTT	CASSLSSGNTIYF
few	TRBD1	TRBJ1-3	TRBV29-1	TGCAGCGTGGCAGACAGGGCTGGAAACACCATATATTTT	CSVADRAGNTIYF
-	-	TRBJ2-5	TRBV9	TGTGCCAGCAGCGTAGCGGTAGGGGGTGGGGTAGAGACCCAGTACTTC	CASSVAVGGGVETQYF
-	TRBD2	TRBJ2-5	TRBV4-2	TGTGCCAGCAGCCGACACACTAGCGGCGGGGAGACCCAGTACTTC	CASSRHTSGGETQYF
-	TRBD1	TRBJ2-7	TRBV29-1	TGCAGCGTTGACTCGGGACAGGGGTCTACCTACGAGCAGTACTTC	CSVDSGQGSTYEQYF
-	-	TRBJ2-7	TRBV9	TGTGCCAGCAGCGTAGCTGACAGGAGAAGCTACGAGCAGTACTTC	CASSVADRRSYEQYF
-	-	TRBJ1-1	TRBV5-1	TGCGCCAGCAGCTTGGCGGTAGGGGTCGGAGAAACTGAAGCTTTCTTT	CASSLAVGVGETEAFF
-	-	TRBJ1-2	TRBV19	TGTGCCAGTAGCCCAGGGGTGAGGTGGGATGGCTACACCTTC	CASSPGVRWDGYTF
-	TRBD1	TRBJ1-5	TRBV7-3	TGTGCCAGCAGCTCCCCGACAGGGCACCAGCCCCAGCATTTT	CASSSPTGHQPQHF
-	-	TRBJ1-4	TRBV7-9	TGTGCCAGCAGCGCCCGGAGGACGGACTCGAATGAAAAACTGTTTTTT	CASSARRTDSNEKLFF
-	TRBD1	TRBJ1-4	TRBV14	TGTGCCAGCAGCCGACCGGGACAGGGGATAGAAAAACTGTTTTTT	CASSRPGQGIEKLFF
-	TRBD1	TRBJ2-7	TRBV10-3	TGTGCCATCAGCCCCTCACACAACACAGGGGGATTGGACTACGAGCAGTACTTC	CAISPSHNTGGLDYEQYF
-	TRBD2	TRBJ2-2	TRBV28	TGTGCCAGCAGTATAACACTAGCGGGGCTCACGAACACCGGGGAGCTGTTTTTT	CASSITLAGLTNTGELFF
-	-	TRBJ1-2	TRBV25-1	TGTGCCAGCAGTGTGCAGGGAGGCTATGGCTACACCTTC	CASSVQGGYGYTF
-	TRBD2	TRBJ2-5	TRBV4-2	TGTGCCAGCAGCCAAGGAGCGGGGGCACAAGAGACCCAGTACTTC	CASSQGAGAQETQYF
-	TRBD2	TRBJ2-7	TRBV7-9	TGTGCCAGCTCTACGGGGGTAACTAGCGGAGTCTCCTACGAGCAGTACTTC	CASSTGVTSGVSYEQYF
-	-	TRBJ2-4	TRBV6-2/TRBV6-3	TGTGCCAGCAGTTACGGTAGTAGCGGCGGGATTCAGTACTTC	CASSYGSSGGIQYF
-	TRBD2	TRBJ2-2	TRBV10-3	TGTGCCATCAGAGCGACTAGCGGGGGATTTTCGAACACCGGGGAGCTGTTTTTT	CAIRATSGGFSNTGELFF
-	-	TRBJ2-5	TRBV5-1	TGCGCCAGCAGCTTGGGGCTAGCGAGAGAGACCCAGTACTTC	CASSLGLARETQYF
-	-	TRBJ1-1	TRBV7-9	TGTGCCAGCAGATTAGGAGGTTGGAACACTGAAGCTTTCTTT	CASRLGGWNTEAFF
-	TRBD1	TRBJ1-1	TRBV7-3	TGTGCCAGCAGCTTATCAGGGGGGACTGAAGCTTTCTTT	CASSLSGGTEAFF
-	-	TRBJ1-1	TRBV6-1	TGTGCCAGCAGTGACGCCACCGGGGTCAGGGGATTGGGAACTGAAGCTTTCTTT	CASSDATGVRGLGTEAFF
once	TRBD1	TRBJ1-1	TRBV6-2/TRBV6-3	TGTGCCAGCAGCGATAGACAGGGGGCGATCACTGAAGCTTTCTTT	CASSDRQGAITEAFF
few	-	TRBJ2-1	TRBV11-3	TGTGCCAGCAGCTTCCTAAATGAGCAGTTCTTC	CASSFLNEQFF
-	TRBD1	TRBJ2-1	TRBV6-6	TGTGCCAGCAGTGACAGGGGTGAGCAGTTCTTC	CASSDRGEQFF
-	TRBD1	TRBJ1-5	TRBV2	TGTGCCAGCAGTGAAGAGACAGGGAGATACAATCAGCCCCAGCATTTT	CASSEETGRYNQPQHF
once	-	TRBJ2-1	TRBV4-3	TGCGCCAGCAGCCATCTAGCGAATGAGCAGTTCTTC	CASSHLANEQFF
few	-	TRBJ1-5	TRBV7-3	TGTGCCAGCAGCTTAGACAGAAATCAGCCCCAGCATTTT	CASSLDRNQPQHF
-	TRBD1	TRBJ1-4	TRBV5-1	TGCGCCAGCAGCTTGCAGGGGGCTAATGAAAAACTGTTTTTT	CASSLQGANEKLFF
-	-	TRBJ1-2	TRBV12-3/TRBV12-4	TGTGCCAGCAGTGACAGGTACTATGGCTACACCTTC	CASSDRYYGYTF
-	-	TRBJ1-2	TRBV29-1	TGCAGCGTCTCCGGCAGGAACTATGGCTACACCTTC	CSVSGRNYGYTF
many	-	TRBJ2-3	TRBV12-1	TGTGCCAGCAGCCTGAGGGTTATCGGGACTCCAGGAGATACGCAGTATTTT	CASSLRVIGTPGDTQYF
-	-	TRBJ1-2	TRBV11-2	TGTGCCAGCAGCTCCCACGTAACGGGGTTGGGTGGCTACACCTTC	CASSSHVTGLGGYTF